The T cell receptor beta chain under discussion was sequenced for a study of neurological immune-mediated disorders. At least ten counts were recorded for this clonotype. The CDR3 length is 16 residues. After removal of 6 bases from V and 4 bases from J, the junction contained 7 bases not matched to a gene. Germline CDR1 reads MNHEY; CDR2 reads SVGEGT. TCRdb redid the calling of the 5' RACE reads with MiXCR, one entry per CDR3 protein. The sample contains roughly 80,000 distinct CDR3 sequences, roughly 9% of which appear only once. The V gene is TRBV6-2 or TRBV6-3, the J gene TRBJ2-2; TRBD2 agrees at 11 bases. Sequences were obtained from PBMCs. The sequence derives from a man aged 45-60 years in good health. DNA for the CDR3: TGTGCCAGCAGGGCTACTAGCGGGAGAAGCACCGGGGAGCTGTTTTTT. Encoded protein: CASRATSGRSTGELFF.